Listed below are T cell receptor beta chains from one sample, sequenced in a study of vaccination effects on CD4 cells after COVID-19. Measured with immunoSEQ multiplex PCR; TCRdb has only the in-frame clones, and not every one. This table holds tens of thousands of clones, around three quarters found once. Antigens for these TCRs are unknown. Sequenced here: CD4+ T cells from PBMCs cultured with HIV peptides, sampled before COVID-19 vaccination. These receptors were collected from a human donor who had a prior SARS-CoV-2 infection. The CDR3 runs from the conserved cysteine through the conserved F or W. Each record gives: D gene, V gene, J gene, clone size, CDR3 DNA, CDR3 protein. A D gene is named only where the DNA matches it firmly. The size field is filled for only some rows; it gives once, few, many or a size class.

d_call: NA
v_call: TRBV7-3
j_call: TRBJ2-1
clone_size: NA
cdr3_nt: TGTGCCAGCAGCTTAAAGTCTTGGGTTGAGCGCTACAATGAGCAGTTCTTC
cdr3_aa: CASSLKSWVERYNEQFF

d_call: TRBD2
v_call: TRBV2
j_call: TRBJ2-3
clone_size: NA
cdr3_nt: TGTGCCAGCAGTGAACTTAGCGGGGGGGCCGCAGATACGCAGTATTTT
cdr3_aa: CASSELSGGAADTQYF

d_call: NA
v_call: TRBV30
j_call: TRBJ2-7
clone_size: few
cdr3_nt: TGTGCCTGGAGTGGGTACGTTACGTCCGTCCACTTC
cdr3_aa: CAWSGYVTSVHF

d_call: NA
v_call: TRBV7-8
j_call: TRBJ2-3
clone_size: NA
cdr3_nt: TGTGCCAGCAGCCACTGGACAGATACGCAGTATTTT
cdr3_aa: CASSHWTDTQYF

d_call: TRBD1
v_call: TRBV2
j_call: TRBJ1-5
clone_size: NA
cdr3_nt: TGTGCCAGCAGGAGGGACAGCGGACAGCCCCAGCATTTT
cdr3_aa: CASRRDSGQPQHF

d_call: NA
v_call: TRBV7-2
j_call: TRBJ2-1
clone_size: NA
cdr3_nt: TGTGCCAGCAGCTTAGGGGGCCTAAAGGGCAATGAGCAGTTCTTC
cdr3_aa: CASSLGGLKGNEQFF

d_call: TRBD2
v_call: TRBV19
j_call: TRBJ2-7
clone_size: NA
cdr3_nt: TGTGCCAGTAGTATTGGGACCCGGGGACTAGCGTACTCCTACGAGCAGTACTTC
cdr3_aa: CASSIGTRGLAYSYEQYF

d_call: TRBD1
v_call: TRBV5-1
j_call: TRBJ1-3
clone_size: NA
cdr3_nt: TGCGCCAGCAGCCCGGGACAGGTTACTGGAAACACCATATATTTT
cdr3_aa: CASSPGQVTGNTIYF

d_call: TRBD2
v_call: TRBV5-4
j_call: TRBJ2-5
clone_size: NA
cdr3_nt: TGTGCCAGCAGCGGGAGGACTAGCGGGAGCTGGGAGACCCAGTACTTC
cdr3_aa: CASSGRTSGSWETQYF

d_call: TRBD2
v_call: TRBV12-5
j_call: TRBJ2-3
clone_size: NA
cdr3_nt: TGTGCTAGTGGTTCCCGGGCGGGAGGTGGCACAGATACGCAGTATTTT
cdr3_aa: CASGSRAGGGTDTQYF

d_call: NA
v_call: TRBV4-2
j_call: TRBJ1-3
clone_size: NA
cdr3_nt: TGTGCCAGCAGCCAAGAGAGTCGGGGAATCGGAAACACCATATATTTT
cdr3_aa: CASSQESRGIGNTIYF

d_call: TRBD2
v_call: TRBV2
j_call: TRBJ2-1
clone_size: NA
cdr3_nt: TGTGCCAGCATACCTACCGGGGGGAATGAGCAGTTCTTC
cdr3_aa: CASIPTGGNEQFF

d_call: TRBD1
v_call: TRBV27
j_call: TRBJ2-7
clone_size: NA
cdr3_nt: TGTGCCAGCAGTCCCCTCGGACAGGGCTCTTTGGAGCAGTACTTC
cdr3_aa: CASSPLGQGSLEQYF

d_call: NA
v_call: TRBV5-1
j_call: TRBJ1-3
clone_size: few
cdr3_nt: TGCGCCAGCAGCTTGCTGGGGGTCTCTGGAAACACCATATATTTT
cdr3_aa: CASSLLGVSGNTIYF

d_call: TRBD2
v_call: TRBV27
j_call: TRBJ2-7
clone_size: few
cdr3_nt: TGTGCCAGCAGTCGTCTAGCGGGGCGAGACTACGAGCAGTACTTC
cdr3_aa: CASSRLAGRDYEQYF

d_call: TRBD1
v_call: TRBV19
j_call: TRBJ2-2
clone_size: NA
cdr3_nt: TGTGCCAGTAGTATAGACCAGGGGGTCGCCGGGGAGCTGTTTTTT
cdr3_aa: CASSIDQGVAGELFF

d_call: NA
v_call: TRBV18
j_call: TRBJ1-3
clone_size: NA
cdr3_nt: TGTGCCAGCGGGGCGGACTCTGGAAACACCATATATTTT
cdr3_aa: CASGADSGNTIYF

d_call: TRBD1
v_call: TRBV2
j_call: TRBJ2-7
clone_size: few
cdr3_nt: TGTGCCAGCAGGGACAGGGACTCCTACGAGCAGTACTTC
cdr3_aa: CASRDRDSYEQYF

d_call: TRBD1
v_call: TRBV2
j_call: TRBJ1-2
clone_size: NA
cdr3_nt: TGTGCCAGCAGCAGGACAGGGGGTGGCTATGGCTACACCTTC
cdr3_aa: CASSRTGGGYGYTF

d_call: TRBD2
v_call: TRBV5-4
j_call: TRBJ2-2
clone_size: NA
cdr3_nt: TGTGCCAGCAGCTTGGCCGAGGCGGGGAGGGGAACCGGGGAGCTGTTTTTT
cdr3_aa: CASSLAEAGRGTGELFF